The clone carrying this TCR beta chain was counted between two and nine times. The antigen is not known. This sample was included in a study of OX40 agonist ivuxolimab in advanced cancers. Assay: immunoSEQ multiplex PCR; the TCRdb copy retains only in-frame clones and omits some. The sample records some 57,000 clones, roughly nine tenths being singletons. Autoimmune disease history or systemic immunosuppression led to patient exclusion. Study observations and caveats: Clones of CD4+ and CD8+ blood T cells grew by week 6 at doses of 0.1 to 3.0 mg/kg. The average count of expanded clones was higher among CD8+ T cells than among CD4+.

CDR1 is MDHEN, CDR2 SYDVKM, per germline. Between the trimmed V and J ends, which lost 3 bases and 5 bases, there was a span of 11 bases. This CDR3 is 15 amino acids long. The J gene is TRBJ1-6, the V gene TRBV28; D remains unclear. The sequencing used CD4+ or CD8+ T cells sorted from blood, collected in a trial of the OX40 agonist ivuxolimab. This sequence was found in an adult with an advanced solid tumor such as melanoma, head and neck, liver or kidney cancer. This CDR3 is CASSLEGLDNSPLHF. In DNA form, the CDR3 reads TGTGCCAGCAGTTTGGAAGGGCTCGATAATTCACCCCTCCACTTT.